This T cell receptor beta chain was profiled in a study of response to subunit inactivated influenza vaccine. The V and J ends lost 2 bases and 0 bases respectively, with 13 bases between them. Germline V gene data show CDR1 as MNHNS and CDR2 as SASEGT. The CDR3 has 16 residues. TCRdb reanalysed the RT-PCR reads using MiXCR and keeps one entry per CDR3 protein. The data contain about 570,000 distinct CDR3 sequences, approximately 10% of them singletons. These same records also appear under a second study, on T cells expressing NK-cell markers. That study reports: Making the TCR beta cDNA relied on 5'RACE template switching with UMIs. Sorted CD3+CD56-NKG2C+, CD3+CD56+NKG2C- and CD3+CD56+NKG2C+ T cells were the source of the TCR beta repertoires. The study sequenced eight donors, seven HCMV-seropositive and one seronegative. These same clonotypes (in several donors) also led the CD3+CD56-NKG2C+ fraction. The HCMV specificity of the expanded NKG2C+ T cell clones stayed unresolved.

This TCR derives from a man between 45 and 60 years old who received an inactivated influenza vaccine. The rearrangement joins TRBV6-1 to TRBJ1-1; D uncertain. Sample: PBMCs from blood, taken on the day of vaccination. CDR3 protein: CASSELEGSLNTEAFF. CDR3 nucleotide sequence: TGTGCCAGCAGTGAACTGGAAGGTAGTTTGAACACTGAAGCTTTCTTT.